This paragraph reports one TCR beta chain. Its antigen remains unidentified. The CDR3 length is 16 residues. With 5 bases removed from V and 2 bases from J, the gap between germline ends came to 18 bases. Germline CDR1 SGHTA, CDR2 FQGNSA. Diagnosing involved the use of clinical symptoms, serum thyroxine and TRAb, thyroid ultrasound and orbital computed tomography. This record comes from a study of T cells in Graves' hyperthyroidism and ophthalmopathy. Using RNA transcripts as the source, TCR beta CDR3 regions were amplified. First-round RT-PCR of the TCR CDR3 relied on the HTBI primer set. TCRdb analysed the multiplex PCR reads with MiXCR anew, one entry per CDR3 protein. The sample has about 570,000 distinct CDR3 sequences; around 13% are singletons. General study findings and limits: Separating ophthalmopathy from stable hyperthyroidism was achieved by a 13 V-J model.

The sequencing input was blood. This clonotype was sampled from a woman aged 40 to 49 with Graves' hyperthyroidism. J is TRBJ1-2 and V is TRBV7-2; D gene unclear. This chain's CDR3 is CASSVIQSRTNYGYTF. The CDR3 nucleotides are TGTGCCAGCAGCGTAATCCAGTCCAGGACCAACTATGGCTACACCTTC.